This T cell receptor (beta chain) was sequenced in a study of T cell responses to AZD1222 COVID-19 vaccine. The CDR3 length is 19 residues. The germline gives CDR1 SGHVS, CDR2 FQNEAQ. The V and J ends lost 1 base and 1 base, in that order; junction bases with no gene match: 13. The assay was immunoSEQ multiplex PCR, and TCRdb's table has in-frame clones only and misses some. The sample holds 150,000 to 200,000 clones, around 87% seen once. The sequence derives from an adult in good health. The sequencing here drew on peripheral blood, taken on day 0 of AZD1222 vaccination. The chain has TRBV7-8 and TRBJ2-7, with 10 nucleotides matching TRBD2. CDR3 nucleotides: TGTGCCAGCAGCTTAGTGGTAGGGGCCTTAGCGGGAGGTTCCTACGAGCAGTACTTC. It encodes CASSLVVGALAGGSYEQYF. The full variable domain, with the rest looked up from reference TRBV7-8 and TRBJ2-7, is GAGVSQSPRYKVAKRGQDVALRCDPISGHVSLFWYQQALGQGPEFLTYFQNEAQLDKSGLPSDRFFAERPEGSVSTLKIQRTQQEDSAVYLCASSLVVGALAGGSYEQYFGPGTRLTVT.